Below, 10 T cell receptor beta chains from the same sample are listed, as sequenced in a study of T cell clones after liver transplantation. Profiling relied on immunoSEQ multiplex PCR, and the TCRdb table lists in-frame clones only, not all of them. The table has some 20,000 clones, more than 65% seen once; the top ten hold around 35%. This specimen was CD8+ T cells from blood, taken around 4.5 years after liver transplant. The receptor set was obtained from a human patient who received a liver transplant. Some T cells may be transferred from the graft donor.

This chain links TRBV25-1 with TRBJ2-2; 8 positions match TRBD1. The germline gives CDR1 MGHDK, CDR2 SYGVNS. V dropped 5 bases and J dropped 1; count of bases not matched to a gene: 6. This CDR3 comprises 16 residues. CDR3 loop: CASSPLGTGNTGELFF. As DNA, the CDR3 is TGTGCCAGCAGTCCATTGGGGACAGGGAACACCGGGGAGCTGTTTTTT.

CDR3: CAWSRGQSQETQYF. The CDR3 DNA follows: TGTGCCTGGAGCCGGGGTCAGTCCCAAGAGACCCAGTACTTC. The J gene is TRBJ2-5, the V gene TRBV30; a weak D match, TRBD2 (5 bases). CDR1 is GTSNPN and CDR2 is SVGIG in the germline V gene (reference sequence). V lost 3 bases and J lost 1, with 12 bases in between. CDR3 size: 14 residues.

This clone has just a few counts. This chain uses TRBV18 with TRBJ1-1, with D possibly being TRBD1 (6 bases). V lost 4 bases, J lost 0 bases, and 27 bases lay in between. CDR1 and CDR2 from the germline V gene are KGHSH and LQKENI. The CDR3 sequence is 20 residues long. The DNA for the CDR3 is TGTGCCAGCTCACTGACATTTTCAGGGGATCTTGGGGGCCTGAACACTGAAGCTTTCTTT. The encoded protein is CASSLTFSGDLGGLNTEAFF. The variable domain in full, with the rest retrieved from reference TRBV18 and TRBJ1-1, is NAGVMQNPRHLVRRRGQEARLRCSPMKGHSHVYWYRQLPEEGLKFMVYLQKENIIDESGMPKERFSAEFPKEGPSILRIQQVVRGDSAAYFCASSLTFSGDLGGLNTEAFFGQGTRLTVV.

V gene TRBV4-1 combines with J gene TRBJ1-1, with D maybe TRBD1 (6 bases). Germline values: CDR1 MGHRA, CDR2 YSYEKL. This CDR3 comprises 15 residues. With 0 bases removed from V and 1 base from J, the gap between germline ends came to 9 bases. The CDR3 DNA sequence: TGCGCCAGCAGCCAAGAAGAGGGACAGAACACTGAAGCTTTCTTT. Translation: CASSQEEGQNTEAFF.

The chain combines TRBV5-1 with TRBJ1-1, with 11 bases identical to TRBD1. V lost 0 bases and J lost 3; bases outside the gene matches: 7. Germline lookup yields CDR1 SGHRS and CDR2 YFSETQ. CDR3 length: 17 amino acids. This CDR3 is CASSLAFGTGGYTEAFF. As DNA, the CDR3 is TGCGCCAGCAGCTTGGCTTTCGGGACAGGGGGTTACACTGAAGCTTTCTTT.

V is TRBV7-8 and J is TRBJ2-3, with 12 bases identical to TRBD2. CDR1 SGHVS and CDR2 FQNEAQ come from the germline V gene. Germline trimming cut 4 bases from V and 2 bases from J; bases unmatched to any gene: 1. The CDR3 contains 15 residues. CDR3 in DNA: TGTGCCAGCAGCTGGACTAGCGGGGACACAGATACGCAGTATTTT. Residues: CASSWTSGDTDTQYF.

The chain joins TRBV27 to TRBJ2-7; 8 bases match TRBD1. The CDR3 runs to 15 residues. V dropped 3 bases and J dropped 0; count of bases not matched to a gene: 4. Germline lookup yields CDR1 MNHEY and CDR2 SMNVEV (reference sequence). In DNA, the CDR3 is TGTGCCAGCAGTTTCGGGGACAGGAGCTCCTACGAGCAGTACTTC. Translating it yields CASSFGDRSSYEQYF.

This clone was picked up one time. The chain carries TRBV30 and TRBJ2-5; TRBD1 matches 9 bases. Trimming took 5 bases from V and 5 from J; bases not matched to a gene: 3. From germline, CDR1 is GTSNPN and CDR2 SVGIG (reference sequence). This CDR3 has 12 residues. The CDR3 DNA is TGTGCCTGGGGGACAGGGAAGGAGACCCAGTACTTC. Translation: CAWGTGKETQYF.

The chain links TRBV10-3 to TRBJ2-3, with 7 bases aligning to TRBD2. Germline loops: CDR1 ENHRY, CDR2 SYGVKD. The CDR3 totals 15 residues. J gave up 2 bases and V 7 bases, and 9 bases lay outside the gene matches. The CDR3 spells CAIMWGGGATDTQYF. CDR3 DNA sequence: TGTGCCATCATGTGGGGGGGAGGTGCCACAGATACGCAGTATTTT.

J is TRBJ2-2 and V is TRBV10-2; D gene ambiguous. Germline V gene data show CDR1 as WSHSY and CDR2 as SAAADI. The CDR3 spans 14 residues. V dropped 8 bases and J dropped 3 bases, with 13 bases sitting between them. This CDR3 reads CASSPTLYTGELFF. In DNA form, the CDR3 reads TGCGCCAGCTCACCGACCCTCTACACCGGGGAGCTGTTTTTT.